A selection of T cell receptor beta chains follows, all from one sample in a study of cytomegalovirus exposure and HLA in healthy donors. This table comes from immunoSEQ multiplex PCR, and its TCRdb copy is limited to in-frame clones, with some not included. The repertoire includes some 170,000 clones, about 87% of them detected once, and roughly 1.5% sits in the top ten. The sequenced sample consisted of PBMCs. These receptors were collected from a woman aged 25 to 45 in good health and CMV-seronegative. The CDR3 runs from the conserved cysteine through the conserved F or W. D genes are given only for firm matches. The size field is filled for only some rows; it gives once, few, many or a size class.

CDR3,DNA,V,D,J,size
CASSPSRGTQYF,TGCGCCAGCAGCCCCTCGCGAGGGACCCAGTACTTC,TRBV5-1,-,TRBJ2-5,once
CASSVGLAGSYNEQFF,TGTGCCAGCAGCGTAGGACTAGCGGGCTCCTACAATGAGCAGTTCTTC,TRBV9,TRBD2,TRBJ2-1,once
CASSPDRVHEQFF,TGTGCCAGCAGTCCCGACAGGGTGCATGAGCAGTTCTTC,TRBV6-5,TRBD1,TRBJ2-1,-
CASSPGPGYEQYF,TGTGCCAGCAGCCCAGGGCCGGGTTACGAGCAGTACTTC,TRBV27,-,TRBJ2-7,once
CASSRTGVEEQYF,TGTGCCAGCAGTAGGACAGGGGTGGAAGAGCAGTACTTC,TRBV2,TRBD1,TRBJ2-7,few
CASSPPAGVYEQYF,TGTGCCAGCAGCCCGCCTGCGGGGGTTTATGAGCAGTACTTC,TRBV7-9,TRBD2,TRBJ2-7,-
CASRGGGQPQHF,TGTGCCAGCCGAGGGGGGGGCCAGCCCCAGCATTTT,TRBV2,-,TRBJ1-5,-
CAISPVPGQVYGYTF,TGTGCCATCAGTCCAGTCCCGGGACAGGTCTATGGCTACACCTTC,TRBV10-3,TRBD1,TRBJ1-2,-
CASSLAMRRKNTEAFF,TGTGCCAGCAGCTTAGCCATGAGGAGAAAGAACACTGAAGCTTTCTTT,TRBV7-8,-,TRBJ1-1,-
CASSVGLAGGEETQYF,TGTGCCAGCAGCGTGGGACTAGCGGGGGGGGAAGAGACCCAGTACTTC,TRBV9,TRBD2,TRBJ2-5,-
CASSYSGGAGYTF,TGTGCCAGCAGTTACTCAGGGGGCGCTGGCTACACCTTC,TRBV6-6,TRBD1,TRBJ1-2,-
CASSPPGMGYQPQHF,TGTGCCAGCAGCCCACCGGGGATGGGGTATCAGCCCCAGCATTTT,TRBV25-1,-,TRBJ1-5,-
CASSLGTEKLFF,TGTGCCAGCAGCTTAGGTACAGAAAAACTGTTTTTT,TRBV11-2,-,TRBJ1-4,few
CASGSSDPDQPQHF,TGTGCTAGTGGTTCCTCAGATCCCGATCAGCCCCAGCATTTT,TRBV12-5,-,TRBJ1-5,-
CASSGTAYGYTF,TGTGCCAGCAGTGGGACAGCTTATGGCTACACCTTC,TRBV2,-,TRBJ1-2,-
CASSETTGGRPYGYTF,TGTGCCAGCAGTGAAACCACGGGGGGGAGGCCATATGGCTACACCTTC,TRBV2,-,TRBJ1-2,-
CASSLGQGVGELFF,TGTGCCAGCAGCTTAGGACAGGGGGTCGGGGAGCTGTTTTTT,TRBV7-8,TRBD1,TRBJ2-2,-
CASSPQTSSTDTQYF,TGTGCCAGCTCACCACAGACTAGCAGCACAGATACGCAGTATTTT,TRBV18,TRBD2,TRBJ2-3,-
CASSIGELHEQFF,TGTGCCAGCAGCATCGGAGAGCTTCATGAGCAGTTCTTC,TRBV5-4,-,TRBJ2-1,-
CASSYGTSPSYEQYF,TGTGCCAGCAGTTACGGGACTAGTCCCTCCTACGAGCAGTACTTC,TRBV6-6,TRBD2,TRBJ2-7,-
CASSQQGYVQPQHF,TGTGCCAGTAGTCAACAGGGGTACGTTCAGCCCCAGCATTTT,TRBV19,TRBD1,TRBJ1-5,-
CASSPGGATYNEQFF,TGTGCCAGCAGCCCCGGAGGAGCAACGTACAATGAGCAGTTCTTC,TRBV7-9,-,TRBJ2-1,-
CAISEGTQNEQFF,TGTGCCATCAGTGAGGGGACTCAAAATGAGCAGTTCTTC,TRBV10-3,-,TRBJ2-1,-
CASSSPGGGGGYTF,TGTGCCAGCAGCTCCCCGGGAGGGGGCGGTGGCTACACCTTC,TRBV9,TRBD1,TRBJ1-2,-
CASSQEARGFYGYTF,TGCGCCAGCAGCCAAGAGGCCAGGGGATTTTATGGCTACACCTTC,TRBV4-3,-,TRBJ1-2,-
CASSPGQGIYNEQFF,TGTGCCAGCTCTCCGGGACAGGGAATATACAATGAGCAGTTCTTC,TRBV18,TRBD1,TRBJ2-1,-
CSAIHGTSVAELFF,TGCAGCGCGATCCACGGGACTAGTGTTGCGGAGCTGTTTTTT,TRBV29-1,TRBD2,TRBJ2-2,-
CASSTTSGLGPDTQYF,TGTGCCAGCAGTACGACTAGCGGGCTCGGCCCAGATACGCAGTATTTT,TRBV27,TRBD2,TRBJ2-3,-
CASSLGGLPGNTIYF,TGTGCCAGCAGCTTAGGTGGCCTGCCCGGAAACACCATATATTTT,TRBV7-6,-,TRBJ1-3,-
CASSLVFRERDSPLHF,TGTGCCAGCAGCTTAGTATTTCGGGAGCGGGATTCACCCCTCCACTTT,TRBV11-2,-,TRBJ1-6,-
CARSCGLAPDLEQFF,TGTGCCAGAAGCTGCGGACTAGCGCCAGACCTCGAGCAGTTCTTC,TRBV5-3,TRBD2,TRBJ2-1,-
CASSLNGGIYGYTF,TGTGCCAGCAGTTTAAATGGGGGGATTTATGGCTACACCTTC,TRBV27,-,TRBJ1-2,-
CASSLGWGLVANTGELFF,TGTGCCAGCAGCCTCGGTTGGGGACTAGTCGCGAACACCGGGGAGCTGTTTTTT,TRBV5-4,TRBD2,TRBJ2-2,-
CASRPATPGGEQYF,TGTGCCAGCAGGCCCGCCACCCCAGGAGGAGAGCAGTACTTC,TRBV27,-,TRBJ2-7,-
CASSTGTRLRF,TGTGCCAGCAGTACCGGGACACGGTTAAGGTTC,TRBV13,-,TRBJ2-7,once
CASSKDRDSYNEQFF,TGCGCCAGCAGCAAGGACAGGGACTCCTACAATGAGCAGTTCTTC,TRBV5-1,TRBD1,TRBJ2-1,-
CASRQGAKDEQFF,TGTGCCAGCAGGCAGGGGGCTAAGGATGAGCAGTTCTTC,TRBV7-8,TRBD1,TRBJ2-1,-
CSVVGGQGAPDGTQYF,TGCAGCGTTGTGGGGGGACAGGGGGCGCCGGATGGGACCCAGTACTTC,TRBV29-1,TRBD1,TRBJ2-5,-
CASSETTRGGEQFF,TGTGCCAGCAGCGAAACAACTAGGGGGGGCGAGCAGTTCTTC,TRBV9,-,TRBJ2-1,once
CASRTGSSPLHF,TGTGCCAGTAGGACAGGAAGTTCACCCCTCCACTTT,TRBV19,-,TRBJ1-6,-
CASSVVRVYNEQFF,TGTGCCAGCAGCGTAGTCAGGGTCTACAATGAGCAGTTCTTC,TRBV9,-,TRBJ2-1,-
CASSFIFRENTEAFF,TGTGCCAGCAGCTTTATCTTCCGGGAGAACACTGAAGCTTTCTTT,TRBV5-6,-,TRBJ1-1,-
CASSGGLVVEETQYF,TGTGCCAGCAGCGGCGGATTGGTAGTCGAAGAGACCCAGTACTTC,TRBV7-9,-,TRBJ2-5,-
CASSSIGQPGYEQYF,TGTGCCAGCAGCTCCATCGGACAGCCCGGATACGAGCAGTACTTC,TRBV11-2,-,TRBJ2-7,-
CASLEYPGTVQETQYF,TGCGCCAGCCTAGAGTATCCCGGGACAGTCCAAGAGACCCAGTACTTC,TRBV5-1,TRBD1,TRBJ2-5,-
CASRLQLNTEAFF,TGTGCCAGCAGGTTACAGTTGAACACTGAAGCTTTCTTT,TRBV6-1,-,TRBJ1-1,-
CASSLRLAGQETQYF,TGTGCCAGCAGCTTAAGACTAGCGGGTCAAGAGACCCAGTACTTC,TRBV5-4,TRBD2,TRBJ2-5,-
CSVEGTDTQYF,TGCAGTGTTGAGGGCACAGATACGCAGTATTTT,TRBV20-1,-,TRBJ2-3,-
CASSVAAGPNTEAFF,TGTGCCAGCAGCGTAGCGGCAGGGCCAAACACTGAAGCTTTCTTT,TRBV9,-,TRBJ1-1,once